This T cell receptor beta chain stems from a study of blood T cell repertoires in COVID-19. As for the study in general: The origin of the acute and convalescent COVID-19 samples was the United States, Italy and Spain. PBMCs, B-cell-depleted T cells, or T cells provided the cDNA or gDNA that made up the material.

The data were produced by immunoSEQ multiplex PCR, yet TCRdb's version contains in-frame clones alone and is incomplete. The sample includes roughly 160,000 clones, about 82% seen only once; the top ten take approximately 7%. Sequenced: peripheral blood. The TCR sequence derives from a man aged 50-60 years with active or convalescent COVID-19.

As DNA, the CDR3 is TGTGCCAGCAGCGAGCGACCGGGACTAGCTTTCTACGAGCAGTACTTC. Translating it yields CASSERPGLAFYEQYF. This rearrangement joins TRBV5-6 to TRBJ2-7; 9 bases line up with TRBD2. This CDR3 comprises 16 residues. CDR1 and CDR2 from the germline V gene are SGHDT and YYEEEE. V lost 4 bases, J lost 3 bases, and 11 bases stayed unmatched.